One TCR beta chain is described in this entry. Antigen specificity is unknown. Generated by immunoSEQ multiplex PCR, the TCRdb table keeps only in-frame clones and is missing some. The sample includes over 75,000 clones, 85% seen only once; the top ten take roughly 20%. This specimen belongs to a study of cytomegalovirus exposure and HLA in healthy donors. Study conclusions and caveats: The study recorded 150 to 200 TCR beta chains that were cytomegalovirus-associated.

CDR3 length equals 16 residues. Germline V gene data show CDR1 as KGHSH and CDR2 as LQKENI. The V and J ends lost 5 bases and 1 base, in that order; junction bases with no gene match: 5. The sequencing sample was made of PBMCs. This sequence originates from a man aged 18-30 years in good health and CMV-seropositive. This chain connects TRBV18 to TRBJ2-1; 10 positions match TRBD1. The chain's CDR3 is CASSAQDRGSYNEQFF. In DNA, the CDR3 is TGTGCCAGCTCAGCTCAGGACAGGGGGTCCTACAATGAGCAGTTCTTC.